Sequencing of this TCR beta chain was carried out in a study of OX40 agonist ivuxolimab in advanced cancers. General study findings and limits: Still undetermined is the antigen specificity of the expanded peripheral T cells. Expanded clones were, on average, more numerous among CD8+ T cells than CD4+.

This clone was seen a single time. The antigen remains unidentified. Profiling relied on immunoSEQ multiplex PCR, and the TCRdb table lists in-frame clones only, not all of them. The sample records tens of thousands of clones, approximately 84% being singletons. V was pared by 0 bases and J by 9 bases, with 7 bases of the junction left unmatched. This CDR3 is built from 16 residues. Per the germline V gene, CDR1 is KGHSH and CDR2 is LQKENI. This TCR was sampled from an adult with an advanced solid tumor such as melanoma, head and neck, liver or kidney cancer. The chain links TRBV18 to TRBJ2-1; TRBD2 aligns across 11 bases. The material was CD4+ or CD8+ T cells sorted from blood, obtained in a trial of the OX40 agonist ivuxolimab. The CDR3 sequence is CASSPPLAGGPSEQFF. The CDR3 nucleotides are TGTGCCAGCTCACCACCTTTAGCGGGAGGGCCAAGTGAGCAGTTCTTC.